A single sample is the source of the 23 T cell receptor beta chains below, sequenced in a study of cytomegalovirus exposure and HLA in healthy donors. The PCR contained 60 Vbeta and 13 Jbeta primers. Profiling relied on immunoSEQ multiplex PCR, and the TCRdb table lists in-frame clones only, not all of them. The sample includes some 120,000 clones, about 80% seen only once; the top ten take approximately 0.97%. The sample taken for sequencing was PBMCs. The source of these receptors is a human donor in good health.

This chain connects TRBV27 to TRBJ1-1, with 11 bases fitting TRBD1. The germline CDR1 and CDR2 sequences are MNHEY and SMNVEV (reference sequence). V trimming: 3 bases; J trimming: 7 bases; junction bases outside the gene matches: 7. This CDR3 is built from 15 residues. The CDR3 sequence: CASSLGTGGRSEAFF. As DNA, the CDR3 is TGTGCCAGCAGTTTGGGGACAGGGGGAAGAAGTGAAGCTTTCTTT.

This clone has only a few counts. The chain is built from TRBV4-2 and TRBJ1-2, with 8 bases lining up with TRBD1. The V and J ends lost 3 bases and 7 bases, in that order; junction bases with no gene match: 4. Germline loops: CDR1 LGHNA, CDR2 YNFKEQ. This CDR3 spans 13 amino acids. In nucleotides, the CDR3 is TGTGCCAGCAGCCATGGACAGGGTGGTGGCTACACCTTC. As protein: CASSHGQGGGYTF.

This chain links TRBV6-5 with TRBJ1-2; D remains ambiguous. Deletions cut 1 base from V and 4 bases from J, with 10 bases between. Germline CDR1 and CDR2: MNHEY and SVGAGI. CDR3 length: 14 amino acids. The CDR3 coding sequence is TGTGCCAGCAGTTACTGGGGAGGTGGCTATGGCTACACCTTC. As protein: CASSYWGGGYGYTF.

This clone was observed once. The genes are TRBV19 and TRBJ1-2; 8 bases map to TRBD1. Germline CDR1 is LNHDA and CDR2 is SQIVND (reference sequence). Germline trimming cut 9 bases from V and 5 bases from J; bases unmatched to any gene: 2. CDR3 size: 11 residues. This CDR3 reads CASTGGYGYTF. The DNA for the CDR3 is TGTGCCAGCACAGGGGGTTATGGCTACACCTTC. Looking up the rest from reference TRBV19 and TRBJ1-2 gives the full variable domain: DGGITQSPKYLFRKEGQNVTLSCEQNLNHDAMYWYRQDPGQGLRLIYYSQIVNDFQKGDIAEGYSVSREKKESFPLTVTSAQKNPTAFYLCASTGGYGYTFGSGTRLTVV.

The chain has TRBV7-8 and TRBJ1-4, with a tentative D call TRBD1 (6 bases). Germline assignment: CDR1 SGHVS and CDR2 FQNEAQ. The CDR3 contains 14 residues. Trimming took 5 bases from V and 8 from J, leaving 15 bases between them. The CDR3 coding sequence is TGTGCCAGCAGCCGAAAGGGGGGGGACGAAAAACTGTTTTTT. As protein: CASSRKGGDEKLFF.

The chain links TRBV7-8 to TRBJ2-5; possible D gene TRBD2, 6 bases. Between the trimmed V and J ends, which lost 5 bases and 3 bases, there was a span of 22 bases. Per germline, CDR1 SGHVS and CDR2 FQNEAQ. There are 17 residues in the CDR3. CDR3 bases: TGTGCCAGCAGCCCTCGTGTGGGTACCTGGGGGGAAGAGACCCAGTACTTC. As protein: CASSPRVGTWGEETQYF.

Notes on this clone: A read error may account for a junction end that differs from germline. CDR3 sequence (DNA): TGTGCCAGTAGTATTCAGGGCCTCACCTCCCAAGCGACCCAGTACTTC. Translating it yields CASSIQGLTSQATQYF. The chain is built from TRBV19 and TRBJ2-5; D is possibly TRBD1 (5 bases). Germline V gene sequence: CDR1 LNHDA, CDR2 SQIVND (reference sequence). CDR3 length: 16 residues.

The genes are TRBV7-8 and TRBJ2-5, with 9 bases lining up with TRBD1. TRBJ2-7 matches the DNA end more closely, so the J call is doubtful. The germline gives CDR1 SGHVS, CDR2 FQNEAQ. The CDR3 length is 14 residues. CDR3 DNA: TGTGCCAGCAGCCTGATGACAGGGGGCTACGAGCAGTACTTC. Translated: CASSLMTGGYEQYF.

The DNA for the CDR3 is TGTGCCAGCCGGGACACCTCCTATAATTCACCCCTCCACTTT. This gives the protein CASRDTSYNSPLHF. The V call is TRBV28, the J call TRBJ1-6, with D maybe TRBD1 (6 bases). Germline-derived CDR1 and CDR2 are MDHEN and SYDVKM. The CDR3 loop spans 14 amino acids. V shed 8 bases and J shed 0 bases, with 8 bases lying between them.

The CDR3 sequence is CASSLSGVYNEQFF. CDR3 DNA: TGTGCCAGCAGTTTATCGGGGGTCTACAATGAGCAGTTCTTC. J is TRBJ2-1 and V is TRBV6-1; tentative D call: TRBD2 (6 bases). This CDR3 spans 14 amino acids. Germline CDR1 and CDR2: MNHNS and SASEGT. V lost 5 bases to trimming and J lost 3 bases, with 11 bases between them.

The rearrangement joins TRBV6-4 to TRBJ1-1, with D perhaps matching TRBD1 (5 bases). Germline V gene lookup returns CDR1 MRHNA and CDR2 SNTAGT. The V end lost 7 bases, the J end lost 1 base, and 16 bases lay between the germline ends. The CDR3 runs 15 residues. CDR3 sequence (DNA): TGTGCCAGCATTCCTAGGGGCTCGTCGAACACTGAAGCTTTCTTT. Its translation is CASIPRGSSNTEAFF.

The CDR3 is CASSLWLGGGLTDTQYF. DNA for the CDR3: TGTGCCAGCAGCTTATGGTTGGGGGGGGGCCTCACAGATACGCAGTATTTT. The chain combines TRBV7-9 with TRBJ2-3; weak D call: TRBD2 (7 bases). The CDR3 is 17 amino acids. The V gene lost 2 bases and the J gene lost 2 bases, with 17 bases spanning the gap. Per germline, CDR1 SEHNR and CDR2 FQNEAQ (reference sequence).

This chain links TRBV28 with TRBJ2-1, with D perhaps TRBD2 (7 bases). Germline assignment: CDR1 MDHEN and CDR2 SYDVKM. Trimming took 3 bases from V and 13 from J, leaving 13 bases between them. This CDR3 has 12 amino acids. In nucleotides, the CDR3 is TGTGCCAGCAGTTTCGGGGGGCCGGAACAGTTCTTC. It codes for CASSFGGPEQFF.

This rearrangement joins TRBV29-1 to TRBJ1-1; D is possibly TRBD1 (5 bases). The CDR3 spans 14 residues. The V gene's germline CDR1 is SQVTM and CDR2 ANQGSEA. Trimming took 3 bases from V and 1 from J, leaving 12 bases between them. CDR3 DNA: TGCAGCGTTGACAGGGCCAGAACGAACACTGAAGCTTTCTTT. Amino acid sequence: CSVDRARTNTEAFF.

This clone was picked up one time. This chain joins TRBV6-5 and TRBJ2-7, with 11 bases fitting TRBD2. The CDR3 runs to 14 residues. Looked up from germline, CDR1 is MNHEY and CDR2 is SVGAGI. V shed 4 bases and J 9 bases; nucleotides not matched to a gene: 8. Written as DNA, the CDR3 is TGTGCCAGCAGTTGGGGACTAGCGGCTGCAGGGCAGTACTTC. Translating gives CASSWGLAAAGQYF.

The chain carries TRBV5-1 and TRBJ2-5; D remains unclear. The J call may be in error: the DNA end matches TRBJ2-7 better. This CDR3 comprises 12 residues. Germline CDR1 SGHRS, CDR2 YFSETQ. CDR3 sequence (DNA): TGCGCCAGCAGGGGTAGCCCCTACGAGCAGTACTTC. Translated: CASRGSPYEQYF.

The chain uses TRBV7-2 and TRBJ2-1, with TRBD2 matching over 7 bases. The CDR3 totals 15 residues. CDR1 and CDR2 from the germline V gene are SGHTA and FQGNSA. Trimming took 5 bases from V and 9 from J; bases not matched to a gene: 13. The CDR3 DNA follows: TGTGCCAGCAGCCGTGGGGCTAGCTGGGAGGGTGAGCAGTTCTTC. It specifies CASSRGASWEGEQFF.

J is TRBJ2-7 and V is TRBV7-9, with 7 bases matching TRBD1. Germline trimming cut 6 bases from V and 2 bases from J; bases unmatched to any gene: 7. CDR1 SEHNR and CDR2 FQNEAQ come from the germline V gene (reference sequence). CDR3 length equals 14 residues. The CDR3 region has the DNA TGTGCCAGCAGTCTTACAGGGGCCGCCTACGAGCAGTACTTC. It translates to CASSLTGAAYEQYF.

The genes are TRBV5-1 and TRBJ2-5; 7 bases are a match to TRBD2. Germline V CDR1 and CDR2: SGHRS, YFSETQ. The CDR3 consists of 13 residues. Trimming cost V 0 bases and J 9 bases; bases outside gene matches: 5. CDR3 loop: CASSLERGGAQYF. CDR3 nucleotides: TGCGCCAGCAGCTTGGAAAGGGGAGGGGCCCAGTACTTC.

The chain is built from TRBV9 and TRBJ2-5; 9 nucleotides agree with TRBD2. The length of the CDR3 is 15 residues. V shed 3 bases and J 2 bases; nucleotides not matched to a gene: 5. Germline-derived CDR1 and CDR2 are SGDLS and YYNGEE. The CDR3 DNA follows: TGTGCCAGCAGCGGGGGACTAGCTTCGCAAGAGACCCAGTACTTC. Residues: CASSGGLASQETQYF. Variable domain in full (rest from reference TRBV9 and TRBJ2-5): DSGVTQTPKHLITATGQRVTLRCSPRSGDLSVYWYQQSLDQGLQFLIQYYNGEERAKGNILERFSAQQFPDLHSELNLSSLELGDSALYFCASSGGLASQETQYFGPGTRLLVL.

The CDR3 bases are TGTGCCAGCAGCGCTAGGACGGGATCTGGGGCCAACGTCCTGACTTTC. It yields the protein CASSARTGSGANVLTF. The V call is TRBV9, the J call TRBJ2-6, with D perhaps matching TRBD2 (5 bases). The germline V and J ends were trimmed by 3 bases and 1 base, with 11 bases remaining between them. The CDR3 sequence is 16 residues long. In germline, CDR1 is SGDLS, CDR2 YYNGEE. The complete variable domain, with remaining parts taken from reference TRBV9 and TRBJ2-6, reads DSGVTQTPKHLITATGQRVTLRCSPRSGDLSVYWYQQSLDQGLQFLIQYYNGEERAKGNILERFSAQQFPDLHSELNLSSLELGDSALYFCASSARTGSGANVLTFGAGSRLTVL.

CDR3 nucleotide sequence: TGCGCCAGCAGCTTGGTATGGGCGGGGGGCGACACAGATACGCAGTATTTT. Protein: CASSLVWAGGDTDTQYF. This chain uses TRBV5-1 with TRBJ2-3; 8 bases map to TRBD2. V dropped 0 bases and J dropped 2; count of bases not matched to a gene: 8. The germline V gene has CDR1 SGHRS and CDR2 YFSETQ. The CDR3 length is 17 residues.

This chain uses TRBV27 with TRBJ1-5; 10 bases match TRBD1. There are 14 residues in the CDR3. From germline, CDR1 is MNHEY and CDR2 SMNVEV (reference sequence). Trimming removed 6 bases from V and 2 bases from J; junction bases left unmatched: 1. CDR3 DNA sequence: TGTGCCAGCAGCGGGACAGGGGGCAATCAGCCCCAGCATTTT. Its translation: CASSGTGGNQPQHF.